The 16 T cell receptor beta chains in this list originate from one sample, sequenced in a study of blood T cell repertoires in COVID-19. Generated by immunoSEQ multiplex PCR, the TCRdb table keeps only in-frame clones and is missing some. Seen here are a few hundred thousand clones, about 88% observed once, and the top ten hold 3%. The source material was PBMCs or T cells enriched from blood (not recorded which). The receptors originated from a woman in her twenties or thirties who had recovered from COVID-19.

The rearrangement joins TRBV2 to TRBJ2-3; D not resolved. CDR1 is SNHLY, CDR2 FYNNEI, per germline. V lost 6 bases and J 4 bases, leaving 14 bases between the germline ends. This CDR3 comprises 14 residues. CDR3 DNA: TGTGCCAGCAGACAGTTCCCCCTCTCAGATACGCAGTATTTT. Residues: CASRQFPLSDTQYF. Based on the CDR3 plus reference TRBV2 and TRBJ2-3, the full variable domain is EPEVTQTPSHQVTQMGQEVILRCVPISNHLYFYWYRQILGQKVEFLVSFYNNEISEKSEIFDDQFSVERPDGSNFTLKIRSTKLEDSAMYFCASRQFPLSDTQYFGPGTRLTVL.

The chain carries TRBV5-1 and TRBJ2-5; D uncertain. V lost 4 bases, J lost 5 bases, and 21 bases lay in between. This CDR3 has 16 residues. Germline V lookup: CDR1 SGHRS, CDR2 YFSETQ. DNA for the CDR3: TGCGCCAGCAGCGCTTTCGCGGCTGCATCTGGGGAGACCCAGTACTTC. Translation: CASSAFAAASGETQYF.

The CDR3 here is CASSQVEGRGAYEQYF. CDR3 DNA: TGTGCCAGCAGCCAAGTCGAAGGACGGGGGGCCTACGAGCAGTACTTC. V gene TRBV4-2 combines with J gene TRBJ2-7; 7 bases line up with TRBD2. Germline loops: CDR1 LGHNA, CDR2 YNFKEQ. With V trimmed by 1 base and J by 2 bases, 8 bases remained unmatched. The CDR3 totals 16 residues.

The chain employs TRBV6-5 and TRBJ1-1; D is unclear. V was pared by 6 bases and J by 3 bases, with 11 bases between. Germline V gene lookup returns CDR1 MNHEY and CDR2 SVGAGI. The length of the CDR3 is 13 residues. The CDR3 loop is CASSPAIYTEAFF. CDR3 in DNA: TGTGCCAGCAGCCCCGCGATCTACACTGAAGCTTTCTTT.

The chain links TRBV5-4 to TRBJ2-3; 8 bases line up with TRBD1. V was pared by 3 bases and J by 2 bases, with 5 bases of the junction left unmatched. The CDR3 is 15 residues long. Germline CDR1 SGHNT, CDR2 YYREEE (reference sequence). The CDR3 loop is CASSSRTGTTDTQYF. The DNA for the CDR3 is TGTGCCAGCAGCTCACGGACAGGGACCACAGATACGCAGTATTTT.

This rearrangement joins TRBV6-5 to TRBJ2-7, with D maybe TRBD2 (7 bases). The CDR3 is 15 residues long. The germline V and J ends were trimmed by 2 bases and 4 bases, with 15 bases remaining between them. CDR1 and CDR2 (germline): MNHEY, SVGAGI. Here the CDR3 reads CASSYQGRGGYEQYF. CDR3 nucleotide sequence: TGTGCCAGCAGTTACCAGGGGCGCGGGGGTTACGAGCAGTACTTC.

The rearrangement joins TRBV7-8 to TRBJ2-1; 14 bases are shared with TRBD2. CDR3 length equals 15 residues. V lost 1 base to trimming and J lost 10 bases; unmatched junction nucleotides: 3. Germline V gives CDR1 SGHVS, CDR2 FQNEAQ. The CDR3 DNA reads TGTGCCAGCAGCTTAGAGACTAGCGGGAGGGTCGAGCAGTTCTTC. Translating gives CASSLETSGRVEQFF.

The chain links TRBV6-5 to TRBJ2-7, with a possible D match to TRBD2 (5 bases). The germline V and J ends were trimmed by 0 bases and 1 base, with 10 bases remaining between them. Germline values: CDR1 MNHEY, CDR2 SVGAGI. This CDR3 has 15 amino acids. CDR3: CASSYSGDLSYEQYF. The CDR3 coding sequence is TGTGCCAGCAGTTACTCGGGAGACTTATCCTACGAGCAGTACTTC.

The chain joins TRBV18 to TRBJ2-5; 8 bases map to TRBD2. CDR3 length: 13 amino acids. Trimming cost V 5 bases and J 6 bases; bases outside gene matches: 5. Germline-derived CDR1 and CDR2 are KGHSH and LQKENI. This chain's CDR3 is CASSIQRGKTQYF. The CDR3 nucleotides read TGTGCCAGCTCAATCCAGCGGGGGAAGACCCAGTACTTC.

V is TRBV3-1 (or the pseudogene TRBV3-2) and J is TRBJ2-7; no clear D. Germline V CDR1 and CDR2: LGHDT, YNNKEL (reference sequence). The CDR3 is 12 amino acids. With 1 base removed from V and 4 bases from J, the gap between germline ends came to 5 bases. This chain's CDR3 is CASSQVVYEQYF. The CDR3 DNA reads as TGTGCCAGCAGCCAAGTTGTATACGAGCAGTACTTC.

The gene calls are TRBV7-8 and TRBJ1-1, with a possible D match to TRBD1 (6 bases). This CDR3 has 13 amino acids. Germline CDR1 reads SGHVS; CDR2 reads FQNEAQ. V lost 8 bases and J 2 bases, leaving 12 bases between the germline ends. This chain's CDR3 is CASRRDKNTEAFF. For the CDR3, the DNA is TGTGCCAGCCGACGGGACAAAAACACTGAAGCTTTCTTT.

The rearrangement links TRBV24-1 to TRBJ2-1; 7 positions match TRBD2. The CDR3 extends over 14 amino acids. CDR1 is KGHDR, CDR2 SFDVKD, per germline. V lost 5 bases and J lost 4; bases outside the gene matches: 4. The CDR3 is CATSVAGDYNEQFF. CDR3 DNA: TGTGCCACCAGTGTAGCGGGTGATTACAATGAGCAGTTCTTC.

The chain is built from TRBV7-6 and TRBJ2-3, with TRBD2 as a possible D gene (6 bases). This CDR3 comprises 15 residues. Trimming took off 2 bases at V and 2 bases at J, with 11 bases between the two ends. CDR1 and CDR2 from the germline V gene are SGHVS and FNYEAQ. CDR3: CASSLMGGTTDTQYF. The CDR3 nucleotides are TGTGCCAGCAGCTTAATGGGAGGAACCACAGATACGCAGTATTTT. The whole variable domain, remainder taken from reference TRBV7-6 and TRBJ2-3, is GAGVSQSPRYKVTKRGQDVALRCDPISGHVSLYWYRQALGQGPEFLTYFNYEAQQDKSGLPNDRFSAERPEGSISTLTIQRTEQRDSAMYRCASSLMGGTTDTQYFGPGTRLTVL.

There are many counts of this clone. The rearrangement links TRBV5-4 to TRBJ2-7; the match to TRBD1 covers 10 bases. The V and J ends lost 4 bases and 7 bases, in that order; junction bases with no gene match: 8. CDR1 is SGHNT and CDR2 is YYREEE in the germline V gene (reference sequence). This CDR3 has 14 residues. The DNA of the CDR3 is TGTGCCAGCAGCCGACAGGGGGCGGTCGAAGAGCAGTACTTC. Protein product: CASSRQGAVEEQYF.

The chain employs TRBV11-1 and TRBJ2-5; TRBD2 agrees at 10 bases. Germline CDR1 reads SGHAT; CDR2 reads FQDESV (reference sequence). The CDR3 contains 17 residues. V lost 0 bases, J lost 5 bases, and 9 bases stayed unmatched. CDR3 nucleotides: TGTGCCAGCAGCTTAGCGATGGCTAGCGGGGGCCGGGAGACCCAGTACTTC. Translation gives CASSLAMASGGRETQYF. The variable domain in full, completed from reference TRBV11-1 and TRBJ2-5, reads EAEVAQSPRYKITEKSQAVAFWCDPISGHATLYWYRQILGQGPELLVQFQDESVVDDSQLPKDRFSAERLKGVDSTLKIQPAELGDSAMYLCASSLAMASGGRETQYFGPGTRLLVL.

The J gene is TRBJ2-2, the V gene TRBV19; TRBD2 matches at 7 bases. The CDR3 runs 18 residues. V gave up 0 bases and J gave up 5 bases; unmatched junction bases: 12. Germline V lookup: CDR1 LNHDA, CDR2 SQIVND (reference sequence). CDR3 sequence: CASSIDVGGGPVTGELFF. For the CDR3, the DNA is TGTGCCAGTAGTATAGACGTGGGGGGAGGGCCGGTGACCGGGGAGCTGTTTTTT.